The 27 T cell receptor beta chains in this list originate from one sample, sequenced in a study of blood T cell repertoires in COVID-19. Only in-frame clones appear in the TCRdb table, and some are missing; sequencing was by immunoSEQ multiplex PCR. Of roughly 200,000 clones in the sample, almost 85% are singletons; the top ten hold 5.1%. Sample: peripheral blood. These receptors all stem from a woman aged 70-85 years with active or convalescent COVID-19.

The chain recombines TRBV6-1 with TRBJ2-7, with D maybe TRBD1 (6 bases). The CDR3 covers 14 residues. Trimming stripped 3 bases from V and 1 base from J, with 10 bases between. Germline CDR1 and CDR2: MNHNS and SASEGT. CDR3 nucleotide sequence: TGTGCCAGCAGTGAGCCCAGGGGTTCCTACGAGCAGTACTTC. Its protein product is CASSEPRGSYEQYF.

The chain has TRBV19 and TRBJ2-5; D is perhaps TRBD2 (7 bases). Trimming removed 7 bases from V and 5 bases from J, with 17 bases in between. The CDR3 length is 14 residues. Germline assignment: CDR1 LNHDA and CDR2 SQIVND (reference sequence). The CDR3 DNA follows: TGTGCCAGTAACTCGGGGGGCGCCGGGGAGACCCAGTACTTC. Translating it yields CASNSGGAGETQYF.

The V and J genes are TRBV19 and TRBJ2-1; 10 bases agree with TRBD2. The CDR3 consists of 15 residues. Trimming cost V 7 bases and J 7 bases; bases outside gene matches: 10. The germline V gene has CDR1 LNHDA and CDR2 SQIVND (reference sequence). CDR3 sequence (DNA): TGTGCCAGTAAACCCATAGCTAGCGGGAGTAATGAGCAGTTCTTC. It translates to CASKPIASGSNEQFF.

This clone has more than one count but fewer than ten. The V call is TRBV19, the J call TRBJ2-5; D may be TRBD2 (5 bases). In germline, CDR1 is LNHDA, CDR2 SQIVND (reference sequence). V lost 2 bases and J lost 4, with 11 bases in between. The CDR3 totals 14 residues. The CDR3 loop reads CASSITGTRETQYF. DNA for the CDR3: TGTGCCAGTAGTATAACGGGAACTCGAGAGACCCAGTACTTC.

CDR3 residues: CASSLWGRGDTEAFF. Here the CDR3 DNA reads TGCGCCAGCAGCTTGTGGGGCAGGGGGGACACTGAAGCTTTCTTT. The chain combines TRBV5-1 with TRBJ1-1; TRBD1 matches 7 bases. This CDR3 spans 15 amino acids. Looked up from germline, CDR1 is SGHRS and CDR2 is YFSETQ. Trimming took 1 base from V and 3 from J; bases not matched to a gene: 6. The entire variable domain, with the rest obtained from reference TRBV5-1 and TRBJ1-1, is as follows: KAGVTQTPRYLIKTRGQQVTLSCSPISGHRSVSWYQQTPGQGLQFLFEYFSETQRNKGNFPGRFSGRQFSNSRSEMNVSTLELGDSALYLCASSLWGRGDTEAFFGQGTRLTVV.

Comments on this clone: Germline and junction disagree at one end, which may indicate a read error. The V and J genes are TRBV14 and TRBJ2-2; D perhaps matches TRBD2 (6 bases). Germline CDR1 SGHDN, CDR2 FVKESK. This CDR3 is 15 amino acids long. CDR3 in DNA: TGTGCCAGCAGCAAAGAGCGGGTTACCACCGGGGAGCTGTTTTTT. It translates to CASSKERVTTGELFF.

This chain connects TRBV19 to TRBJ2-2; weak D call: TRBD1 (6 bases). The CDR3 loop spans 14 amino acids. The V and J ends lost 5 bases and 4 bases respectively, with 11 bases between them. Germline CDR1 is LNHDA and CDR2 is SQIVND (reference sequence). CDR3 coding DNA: TGTGCCAGTAGTGTGGACAGCCCCACCGGGGAGCTGTTTTTT. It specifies CASSVDSPTGELFF.

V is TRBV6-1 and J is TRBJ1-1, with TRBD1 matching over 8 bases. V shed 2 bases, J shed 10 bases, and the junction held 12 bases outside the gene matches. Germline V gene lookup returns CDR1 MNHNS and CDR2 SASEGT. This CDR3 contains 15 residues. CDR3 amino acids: CASSESPRTGKGAFF. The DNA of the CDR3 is TGTGCCAGCAGTGAAAGCCCCAGGACAGGGAAAGGAGCTTTCTTT.

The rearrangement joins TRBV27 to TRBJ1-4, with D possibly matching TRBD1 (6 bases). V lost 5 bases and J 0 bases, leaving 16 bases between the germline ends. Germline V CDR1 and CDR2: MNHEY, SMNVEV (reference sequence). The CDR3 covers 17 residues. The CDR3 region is CASSKQGRGATNEKLFF. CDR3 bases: TGTGCCAGCAGTAAACAGGGTCGGGGGGCAACTAATGAAAAACTGTTTTTT.

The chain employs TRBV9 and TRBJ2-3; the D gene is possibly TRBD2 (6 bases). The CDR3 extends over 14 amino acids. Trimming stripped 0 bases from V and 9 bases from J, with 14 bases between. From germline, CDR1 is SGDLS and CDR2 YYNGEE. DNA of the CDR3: TGTGCCAGCAGCGTAGGGGACTCCCTTTCGACGCAGTATTTT. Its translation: CASSVGDSLSTQYF.

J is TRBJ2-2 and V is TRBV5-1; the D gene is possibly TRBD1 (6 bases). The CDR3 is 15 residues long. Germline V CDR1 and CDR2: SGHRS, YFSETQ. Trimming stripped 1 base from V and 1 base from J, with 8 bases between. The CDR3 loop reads CASSLMGQNTGELFF. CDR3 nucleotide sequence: TGCGCCAGCAGCTTGATGGGACAGAACACCGGGGAGCTGTTTTTT.

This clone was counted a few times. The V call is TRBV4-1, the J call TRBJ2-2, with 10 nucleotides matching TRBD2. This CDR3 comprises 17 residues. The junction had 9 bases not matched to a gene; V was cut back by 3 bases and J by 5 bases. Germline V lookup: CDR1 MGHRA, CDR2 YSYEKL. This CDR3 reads CASSHPSSGSSTGELFF. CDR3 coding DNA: TGCGCCAGCAGCCACCCCTCTAGCGGGAGTAGTACCGGGGAGCTGTTTTTT.

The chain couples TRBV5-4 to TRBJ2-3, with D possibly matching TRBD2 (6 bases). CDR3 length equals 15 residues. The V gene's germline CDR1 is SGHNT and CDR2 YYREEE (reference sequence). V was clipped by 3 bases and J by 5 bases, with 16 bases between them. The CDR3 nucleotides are TGTGCCAGCAGCTCTGCTAGCGAAGCGAGAGATACGCAGTATTTT. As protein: CASSSASEARDTQYF.

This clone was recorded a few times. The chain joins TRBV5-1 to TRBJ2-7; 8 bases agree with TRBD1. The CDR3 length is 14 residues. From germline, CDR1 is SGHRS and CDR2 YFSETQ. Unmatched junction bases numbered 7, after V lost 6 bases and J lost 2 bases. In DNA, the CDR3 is TGCGCCAGCAAGCTCGGGACAGGTCCCTACGAGCAGTACTTC. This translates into CASKLGTGPYEQYF.

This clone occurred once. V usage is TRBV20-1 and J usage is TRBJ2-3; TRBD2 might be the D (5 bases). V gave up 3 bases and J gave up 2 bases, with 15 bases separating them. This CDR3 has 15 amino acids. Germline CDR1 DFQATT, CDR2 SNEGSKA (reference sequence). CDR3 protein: CSASQSSGITDTQYF. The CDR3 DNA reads TGCAGTGCTAGTCAATCTTCGGGGATCACAGATACGCAGTATTTT.

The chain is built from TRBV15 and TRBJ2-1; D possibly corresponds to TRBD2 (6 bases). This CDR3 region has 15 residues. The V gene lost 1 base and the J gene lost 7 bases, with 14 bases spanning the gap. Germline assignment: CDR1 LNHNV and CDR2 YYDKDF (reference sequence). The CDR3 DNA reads TGTGCCACCAGCAGAGGGGATGGGACTCAAAATGAGCAGTTCTTC. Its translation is CATSRGDGTQNEQFF.

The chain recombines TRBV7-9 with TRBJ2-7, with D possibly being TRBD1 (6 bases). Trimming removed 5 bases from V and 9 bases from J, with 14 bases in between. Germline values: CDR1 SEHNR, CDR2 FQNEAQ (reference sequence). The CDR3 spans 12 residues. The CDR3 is CASSGQGPGQYF. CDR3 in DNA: TGTGCCAGCAGCGGCCAGGGGCCGGGGCAGTACTTC.

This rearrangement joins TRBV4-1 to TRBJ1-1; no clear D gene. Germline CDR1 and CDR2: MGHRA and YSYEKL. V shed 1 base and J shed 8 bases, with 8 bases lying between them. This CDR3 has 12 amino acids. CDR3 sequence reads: CASSQGRLEAFF. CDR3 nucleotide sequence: TGCGCCAGCAGCCAAGGGCGGTTGGAAGCTTTCTTT.

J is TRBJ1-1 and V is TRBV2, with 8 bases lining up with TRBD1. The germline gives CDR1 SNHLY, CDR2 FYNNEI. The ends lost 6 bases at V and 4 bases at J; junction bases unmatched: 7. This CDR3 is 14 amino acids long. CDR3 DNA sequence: TGTGCCAGCAGCTTACAGGGGGGGGGCACTGAAGCTTTCTTT. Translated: CASSLQGGGTEAFF.

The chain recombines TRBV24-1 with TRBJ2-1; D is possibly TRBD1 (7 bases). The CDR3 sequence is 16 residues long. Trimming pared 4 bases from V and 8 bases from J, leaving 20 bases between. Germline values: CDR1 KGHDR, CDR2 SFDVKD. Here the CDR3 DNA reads TGTGCCACCAGTGAGTTTAGGGCAGGGGGAGGCGATGAGCAGTTCTTC. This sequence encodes CATSEFRAGGGDEQFF.

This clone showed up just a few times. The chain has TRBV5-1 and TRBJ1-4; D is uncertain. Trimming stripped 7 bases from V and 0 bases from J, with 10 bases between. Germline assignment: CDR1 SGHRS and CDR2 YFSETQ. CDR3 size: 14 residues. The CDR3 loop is CASVGSTTNEKLFF. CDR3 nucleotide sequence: TGCGCCAGCGTTGGGAGTACAACTAATGAAAAACTGTTTTTT.

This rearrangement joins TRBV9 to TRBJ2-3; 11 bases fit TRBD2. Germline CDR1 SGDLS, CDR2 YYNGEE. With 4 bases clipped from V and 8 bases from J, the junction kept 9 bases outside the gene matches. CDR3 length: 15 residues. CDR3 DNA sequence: TGTGCCAGCAGCCCCGGGGGACTAGCGGCAGTTACGCAGTATTTT. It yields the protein CASSPGGLAAVTQYF.

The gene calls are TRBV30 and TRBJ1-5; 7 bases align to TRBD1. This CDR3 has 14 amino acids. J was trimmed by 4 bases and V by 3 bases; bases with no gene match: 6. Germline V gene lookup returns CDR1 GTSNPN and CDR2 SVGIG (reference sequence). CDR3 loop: CAWSRDSPNQPQHF. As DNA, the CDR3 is TGTGCCTGGAGCCGGGACAGCCCGAATCAGCCCCAGCATTTT. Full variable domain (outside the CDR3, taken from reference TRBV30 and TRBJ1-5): SQTIHQWPATLVQPVGSPLSLECTVEGTSNPNLYWYRQAAGRGLQLLFYSVGIGQISSEVPQNLSASRPQDRQFILSSKKLLLSDSGFYLCAWSRDSPNQPQHFGDGTRLSIL.

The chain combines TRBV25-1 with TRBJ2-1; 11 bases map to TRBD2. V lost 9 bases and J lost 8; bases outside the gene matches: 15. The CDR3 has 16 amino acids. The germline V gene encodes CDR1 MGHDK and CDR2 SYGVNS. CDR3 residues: CASLGVAGGPADEQFF. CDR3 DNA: TGTGCCAGTCTGGGCGTAGCGGGAGGGCCCGCTGATGAGCAGTTCTTC. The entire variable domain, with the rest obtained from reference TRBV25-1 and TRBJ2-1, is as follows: EADIYQTPRYLVIGTGKKITLECSQTMGHDKMYWYQQDPGMELHLIHYSYGVNSTEKGDLSSESTVSRIRTEHFPLTLESARPSHTSQYLCASLGVAGGPADEQFFGPGTRLTVL.

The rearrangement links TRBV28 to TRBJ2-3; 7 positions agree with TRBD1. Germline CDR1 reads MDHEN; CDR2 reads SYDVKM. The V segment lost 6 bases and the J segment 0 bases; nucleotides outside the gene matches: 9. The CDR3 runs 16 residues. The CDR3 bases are TGTGCCAGCAGCTCCAGCACAGGGGTGAGCACAGATACGCAGTATTTT. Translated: CASSSSTGVSTDTQYF.

CDR3 protein: CASSKIRGTRSYNEQFF. As DNA, the CDR3 is TGTGCCAGCAGCAAAATACGGGGGACCCGCTCCTACAATGAGCAGTTCTTC. This chain uses TRBV7-8 with TRBJ2-1, with D maybe TRBD2 (6 bases). Trimming took off 5 bases at V and 0 bases at J, with 17 bases between the two ends. The CDR3 has 17 amino acids. Germline V lookup: CDR1 SGHVS, CDR2 FQNEAQ.

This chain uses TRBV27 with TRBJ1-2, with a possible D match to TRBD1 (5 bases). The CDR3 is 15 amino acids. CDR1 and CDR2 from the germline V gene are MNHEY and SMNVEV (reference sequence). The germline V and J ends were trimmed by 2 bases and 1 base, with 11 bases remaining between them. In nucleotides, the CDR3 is TGTGCCAGCAGTTTAAAGGCAGGGCTTAACTATGGCTACACCTTC. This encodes CASSLKAGLNYGYTF.